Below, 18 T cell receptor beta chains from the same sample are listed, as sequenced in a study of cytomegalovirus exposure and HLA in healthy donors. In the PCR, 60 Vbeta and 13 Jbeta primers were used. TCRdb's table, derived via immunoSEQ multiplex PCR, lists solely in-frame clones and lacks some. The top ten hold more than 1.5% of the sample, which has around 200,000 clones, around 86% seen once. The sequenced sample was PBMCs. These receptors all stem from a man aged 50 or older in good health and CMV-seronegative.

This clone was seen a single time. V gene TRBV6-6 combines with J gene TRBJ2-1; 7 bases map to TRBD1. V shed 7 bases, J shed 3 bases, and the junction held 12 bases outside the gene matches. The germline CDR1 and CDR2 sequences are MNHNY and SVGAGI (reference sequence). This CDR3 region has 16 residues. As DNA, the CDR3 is TGTGCCAGCACCGCCCTGCCGGGACAGTACTACAATGAGCAGTTCTTC. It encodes CASTALPGQYYNEQFF.

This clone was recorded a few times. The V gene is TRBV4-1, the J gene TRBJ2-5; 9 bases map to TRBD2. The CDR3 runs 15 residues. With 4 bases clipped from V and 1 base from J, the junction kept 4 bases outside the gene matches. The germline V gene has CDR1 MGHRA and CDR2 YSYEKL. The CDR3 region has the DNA TGCGCCAGCAGCCGAATAGCGGGAGTCCAAGAGACCCAGTACTTC. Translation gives CASSRIAGVQETQYF.

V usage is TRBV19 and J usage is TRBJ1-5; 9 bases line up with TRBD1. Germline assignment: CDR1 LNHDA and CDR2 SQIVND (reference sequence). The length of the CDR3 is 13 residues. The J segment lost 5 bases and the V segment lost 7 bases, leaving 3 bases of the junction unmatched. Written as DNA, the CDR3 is TGTGCCAGTAAGGACAGGGGCCATCAGCCCCAGCATTTT. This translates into CASKDRGHQPQHF. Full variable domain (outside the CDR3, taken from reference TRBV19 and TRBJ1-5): DGGITQSPKYLFRKEGQNVTLSCEQNLNHDAMYWYRQDPGQGLRLIYYSQIVNDFQKGDIAEGYSVSREKKESFPLTVTSAQKNPTAFYLCASKDRGHQPQHFGDGTRLSIL.

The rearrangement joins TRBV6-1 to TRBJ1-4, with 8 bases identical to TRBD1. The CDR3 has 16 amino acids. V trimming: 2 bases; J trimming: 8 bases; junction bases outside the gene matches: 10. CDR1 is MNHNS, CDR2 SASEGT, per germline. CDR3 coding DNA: TGTGCCAGCAGTGAACGACCGACAGGGGCTGCCGAAAAACTGTTTTTT. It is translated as CASSERPTGAAEKLFF.

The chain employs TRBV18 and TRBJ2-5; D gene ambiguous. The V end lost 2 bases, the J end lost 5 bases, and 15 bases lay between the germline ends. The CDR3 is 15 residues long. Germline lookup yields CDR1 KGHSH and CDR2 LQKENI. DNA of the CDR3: TGTGCCAGCTCACCAGGTGCAGGTCGGATGGAGACCCAGTACTTC. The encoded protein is CASSPGAGRMETQYF.

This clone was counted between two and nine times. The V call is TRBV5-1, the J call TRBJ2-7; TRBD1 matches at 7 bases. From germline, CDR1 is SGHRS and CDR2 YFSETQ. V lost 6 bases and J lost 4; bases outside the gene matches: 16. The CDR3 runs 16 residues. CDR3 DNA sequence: TGCGCCAGCATGGCAGGGGGAACAAGTTGGGGATACGAGCAGTACTTC. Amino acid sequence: CASMAGGTSWGYEQYF.

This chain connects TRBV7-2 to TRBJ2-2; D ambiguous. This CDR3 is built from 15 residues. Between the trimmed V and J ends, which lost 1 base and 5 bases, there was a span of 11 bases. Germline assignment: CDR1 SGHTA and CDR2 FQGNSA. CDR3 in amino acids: CASSLVSRVTGELFF. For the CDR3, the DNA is TGTGCCAGCAGCTTAGTATCTCGGGTGACCGGGGAGCTGTTTTTT.

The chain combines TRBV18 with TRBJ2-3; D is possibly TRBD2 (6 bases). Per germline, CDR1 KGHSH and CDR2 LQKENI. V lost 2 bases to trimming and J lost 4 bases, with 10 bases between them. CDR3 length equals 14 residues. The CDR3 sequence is CASSPRLASDTQYF. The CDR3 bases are TGTGCCAGCTCACCAAGGCTAGCGTCAGATACGCAGTATTTT.

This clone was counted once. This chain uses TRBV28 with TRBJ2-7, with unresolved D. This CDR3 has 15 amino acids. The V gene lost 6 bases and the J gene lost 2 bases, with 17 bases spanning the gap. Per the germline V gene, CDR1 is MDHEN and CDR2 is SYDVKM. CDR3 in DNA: TGTGCCAGCAGCCCGACATTAAAACCTACCTACGAGCAGTACTTC. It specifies CASSPTLKPTYEQYF.

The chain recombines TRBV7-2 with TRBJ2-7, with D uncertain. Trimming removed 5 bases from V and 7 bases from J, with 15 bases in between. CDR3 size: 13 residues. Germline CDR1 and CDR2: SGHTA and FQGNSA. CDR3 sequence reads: CASSPWVGSEQYF. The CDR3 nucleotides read TGTGCCAGCAGCCCATGGGTGGGCTCGGAGCAGTACTTC.

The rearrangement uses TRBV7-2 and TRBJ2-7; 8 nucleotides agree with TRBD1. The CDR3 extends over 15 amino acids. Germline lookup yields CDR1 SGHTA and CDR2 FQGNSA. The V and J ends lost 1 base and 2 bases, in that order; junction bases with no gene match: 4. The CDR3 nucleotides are TGTGCCAGCAGCTTAGGGACAGGGAGCCCCTACGAGCAGTACTTC. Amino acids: CASSLGTGSPYEQYF. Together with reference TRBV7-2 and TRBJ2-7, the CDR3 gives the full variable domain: GAGVSQSPSNKVTEKGKDVELRCDPISGHTALYWYRQSLGQGLEFLIYFQGNSAPDKSGLPSDRFSAERTGGSVSTLTIQRTQQEDSAVYLCASSLGTGSPYEQYFGPGTRLTVT.

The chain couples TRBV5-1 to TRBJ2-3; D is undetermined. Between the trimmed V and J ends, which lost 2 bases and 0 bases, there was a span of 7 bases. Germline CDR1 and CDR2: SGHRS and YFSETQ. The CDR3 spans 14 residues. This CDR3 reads CASSFSVSTDTQYF. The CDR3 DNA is TGCGCCAGCAGCTTCAGCGTTAGCACAGATACGCAGTATTTT.

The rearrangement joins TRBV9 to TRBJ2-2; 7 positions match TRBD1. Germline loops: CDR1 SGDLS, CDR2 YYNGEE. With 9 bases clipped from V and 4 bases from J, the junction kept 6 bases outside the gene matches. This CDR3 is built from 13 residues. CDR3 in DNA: TGTGCCACCGCGACAGGGATCACCGGGGAGCTGTTTTTT. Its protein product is CATATGITGELFF.

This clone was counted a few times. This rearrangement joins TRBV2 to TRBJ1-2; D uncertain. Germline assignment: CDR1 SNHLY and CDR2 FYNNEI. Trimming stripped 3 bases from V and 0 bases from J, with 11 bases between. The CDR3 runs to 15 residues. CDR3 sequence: CASSEAGAANYGYTF. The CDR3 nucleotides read TGTGCCAGCAGTGAGGCAGGTGCAGCTAACTATGGCTACACCTTC.

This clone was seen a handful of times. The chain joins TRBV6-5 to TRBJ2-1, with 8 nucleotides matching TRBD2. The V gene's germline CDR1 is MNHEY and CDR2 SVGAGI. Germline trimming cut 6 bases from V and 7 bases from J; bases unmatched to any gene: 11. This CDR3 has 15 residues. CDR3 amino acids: CASSSIGGGRNEQFF. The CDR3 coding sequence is TGTGCCAGCAGCTCAATCGGGGGGGGCAGGAATGAGCAGTTCTTC.

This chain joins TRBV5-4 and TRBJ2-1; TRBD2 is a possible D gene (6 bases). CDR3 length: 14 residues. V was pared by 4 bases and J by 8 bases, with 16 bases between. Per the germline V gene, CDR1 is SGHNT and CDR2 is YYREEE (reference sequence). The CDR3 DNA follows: TGTGCCAGCAGCACCTCCGGGACTGGGGATGAGCAGTTCTTC. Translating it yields CASSTSGTGDEQFF.

Here the CDR3 reads CASSPVPGPGYTF. In nucleotides, the CDR3 is TGTGCCAGCAGCCCCGTCCCAGGTCCTGGCTACACCTTC. This chain joins TRBV7-2 and TRBJ1-2; D is uncertain. This CDR3 is 13 amino acids long. Germline V gives CDR1 SGHTA, CDR2 FQGNSA. The V gene lost 5 bases and the J gene lost 7 bases, with 14 bases spanning the gap.

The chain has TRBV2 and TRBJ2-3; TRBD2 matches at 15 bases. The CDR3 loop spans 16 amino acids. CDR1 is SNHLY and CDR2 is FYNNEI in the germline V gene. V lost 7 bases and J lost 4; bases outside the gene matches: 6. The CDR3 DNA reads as TGTGCCAGCATTCCAGGACTAGCGGGGGGGGCAGATACGCAGTATTTT. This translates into CASIPGLAGGADTQYF.